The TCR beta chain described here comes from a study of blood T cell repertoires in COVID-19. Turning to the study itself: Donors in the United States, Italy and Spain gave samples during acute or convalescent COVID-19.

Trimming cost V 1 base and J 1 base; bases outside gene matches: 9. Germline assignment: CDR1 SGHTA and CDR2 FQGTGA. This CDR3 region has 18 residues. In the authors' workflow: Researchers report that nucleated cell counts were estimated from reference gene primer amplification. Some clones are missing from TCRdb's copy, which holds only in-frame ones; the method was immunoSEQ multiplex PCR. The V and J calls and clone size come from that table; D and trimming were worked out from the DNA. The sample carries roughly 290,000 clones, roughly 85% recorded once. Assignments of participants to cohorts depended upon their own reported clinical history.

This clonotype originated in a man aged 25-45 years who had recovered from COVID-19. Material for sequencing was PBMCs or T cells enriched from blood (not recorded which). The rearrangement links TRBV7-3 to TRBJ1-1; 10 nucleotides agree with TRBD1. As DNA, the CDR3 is TGTGCCAGCAGCTTAATCCCCCCCGGGACAGGGGAGAACACTGAAGCTTTCTTT. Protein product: CASSLIPPGTGENTEAFF. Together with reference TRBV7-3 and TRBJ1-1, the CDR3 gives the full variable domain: GAGVSQTPSNKVTEKGKYVELRCDPISGHTALYWYRQSLGQGPEFLIYFQGTGAADDSGLPNDRFFAVRPEGSVSTLKIQRTERGDSAVYLCASSLIPPGTGENTEAFFGQGTRLTVV.